Listed below are T cell receptor beta chains from one sample, sequenced in a study of T cells in Graves' hyperthyroidism and ophthalmopathy. One entry per CDR3 protein, called by TCRdb with MiXCR from the multiplex PCR reads. The repertoire holds 300,000 to 350,000 distinct CDR3 sequences, about 18% seen once, with 45% to 50% in the top ten. The sequencing sample was made of blood. These receptors came from a woman between 45 and 60 years old with Graves' hyperthyroidism. The CDR3 runs from the conserved cysteine through the conserved F or W. The D gene is left open where the match is weak. Rows may omit the clone size; those that give it use once, few, many or a size class.

>18|once|TRBV9|TRBJ2-3|TRBD2
TGTGCCAGCAGCGTAGAAGGTCTAGCGGGGGGGTCCACAGATACGCAGTATTTT
CASSVEGLAGGSTDTQYF
>13|-|TRBV12-3/TRBV12-4|TRBJ1-5|-
TGTGCCAGCAGTCCCACCGGGGGGCAGCCCCAGCATTTT
CASSPTGGQPQHF
>14|many|TRBV28|TRBJ2-1|TRBD2
TGTGCCAGCAGTTTTCGGCGGGAGGGTCATGAGCAGTTCTTC
CASSFRREGHEQFF
>14|-|TRBV6-5|TRBJ1-5|-
TGTGCCAGCAGTTACTCAGTAAGCTATCAGCCCCAGCATTTT
CASSYSVSYQPQHF
>14|few|TRBV5-5|TRBJ2-7|TRBD1
TGTGCCAGCGGCCTGGGGACAGATTCCTACGAGCAGTACTTC
CASGLGTDSYEQYF
>12|-|TRBV6-2/TRBV6-3|TRBJ1-1|-
TGTGCCAGCTCTGATCCTGAAGCTGAAGCTTTCTTT
CASSDPEAEAFF
>14|many|TRBV11-2|TRBJ2-7|TRBD1
TGTGCCAGCAGCACCCCGGGACAGGCTTACGAGCAGTACTTC
CASSTPGQAYEQYF
>15|-|TRBV20-1|TRBJ2-7|TRBD2
TGCAGTGCTAGAGAGGGTGGGCTAGCGGGCTACGAGCAGTACTTC
CSAREGGLAGYEQYF
>15|many|TRBV11-2|TRBJ2-4|-
TGTGCCAGCAGCGCTATGGGACTCTTAGGGAACATTCAGTACTTC
CASSAMGLLGNIQYF
>13|-|TRBV10-3|TRBJ1-1|-
TGTGCCACACGTTTTGGGGATGGGACTGAAGCTTTCTTT
CATRFGDGTEAFF
>13|many|TRBV18|TRBJ2-2|-
TGTGCCAGCTCACCAGGGGCGACCGGGGAGCTGTTTTTT
CASSPGATGELFF
>13|-|TRBV20-1|TRBJ1-5|-
TGCAGTGCTATGAGAGATAGCAATCAGCCCCAGCATTTT
CSAMRDSNQPQHF
>14|many|TRBV7-2|TRBJ1-2|-
TGTGCCAGCAGCAACCGACAGGCTAGCGGGGGCTACACCTTC
CASSNRQASGGYTF
>15|many|TRBV6-2/TRBV6-3|TRBJ1-5|-
TGTGCCAGCAGCTGGGGAACGGATAGCAATCAGCCCCAGCATTTT
CASSWGTDSNQPQHF
>11|many|TRBV5-1|TRBJ2-1|-
TGCGCCAGCAGCCCGAACAATGAGCAGTTCTTC
CASSPNNEQFF
>15|-|TRBV29-1|TRBJ2-1|TRBD1
TGCAGCGTTGGGAAGCCGGGGCAGGGGGCAGGTGAGCAGTTCTTC
CSVGKPGQGAGEQFF
>14|-|TRBV4-2|TRBJ2-7|-
TGTGCCAGCAGCCAAGGCGGACTGGGTCGGGAGCAGTACTTC
CASSQGGLGREQYF
>14|few|TRBV4-1|TRBJ1-1|-
TGCGCCAGCAGCCGAGTGGACGGGAACACTGAAGCTTTCTTT
CASSRVDGNTEAFF
>11|-|TRBV28|TRBJ2-5|TRBD1
TGTGCCAGCAGTCCACAGGGGGCCCAGTACTTC
CASSPQGAQYF
>14|many|TRBV18|TRBJ2-5|-
TGTGCCAGCTCACCTAAACGGACAGAAGAGACCCAGTACTTC
CASSPKRTEETQYF
>12|-|TRBV29-1|TRBJ1-2|TRBD1
TGCAGCGCAACGGACAGGTTCCATGGCTACACCTTC
CSATDRFHGYTF
>11|few|TRBV2|TRBJ2-1|-
TGTGCCAGCAGTTGGGGGTATGAGCAGTTCTTC
CASSWGYEQFF
>11|-|TRBV12-3/TRBV12-4|TRBJ1-2|-
TGTGCCAGCAGGGACCCTAGCGGCTACACCTTC
CASRDPSGYTF
>14|-|TRBV3-1|TRBJ1-3|-
TGTGCCAGCAGCCAGCACAGCTCTGGAAACACCATATATTTT
CASSQHSSGNTIYF
>14|few|TRBV6-1|TRBJ1-1|TRBD1
TGTGCCTGCAGTGGATACTCAGGGGGCACTGAAGCTTTCTTT
CACSGYSGGTEAFF
>14|-|TRBV7-9|TRBJ2-3|TRBD1
TGTGCCAGCAGCGCACAGGGGGCGGCAGATACGCAGTATTTT
CASSAQGAADTQYF
>17|many|TRBV3-1|TRBJ2-5|TRBD1
TGTGCCAGCAGCCAAGGAGAGGGGGACAGCATCCAAGAGACCCAGTACTTC
CASSQGEGDSIQETQYF
>12|many|TRBV6-6|TRBJ1-1|TRBD1
TGTGCCAGCAGTTACGGGACAGGAGAAGCTTTCTTT
CASSYGTGEAFF
>16|few|TRBV4-1|TRBJ1-2|-
TGCGCCAGCAGCCAAGGCCTATCTGGGGGGGCGAATGGCTACACCTTC
CASSQGLSGGANGYTF
>16|-|TRBV27|TRBJ2-1|TRBD1
TGTGCCAGCAGAGATCTCAGGGGGCGCAGTATCGATGAGCAGTTCTTC
CASRDLRGRSIDEQFF
>17|-|TRBV13|TRBJ1-2|-
TGTGCCAGCAGCTCACCGAGGGACTCTGGGGTTGGCTATGGCTACACCTTC
CASSSPRDSGVGYGYTF
>13|-|TRBV7-3|TRBJ1-1|-
TGTGCCAGCAGCTTATCCCTTTACACTGAAGCTTTCTTT
CASSLSLYTEAFF
>13|-|TRBV15|TRBJ2-5|-
TGTGCCACCAGCAGAATACCCCAAGAGACCCAGTACTTC
CATSRIPQETQYF
>14|few|TRBV12-3/TRBV12-4|TRBJ2-2|-
TGTGCCAGCAGTTATAGGCCGAACACCGGGGAGCTGTTTTTT
CASSYRPNTGELFF
>16|-|TRBV5-1|TRBJ2-5|TRBD2
TGCGCCAGCAGCACCGGGACTAGCGGGGGGTCCTCTGCCCAGTACTTC
CASSTGTSGGSSAQYF
>15|many|TRBV5-1|TRBJ2-1|-
TGCGCCAGCAGCTTGGCAAGAACCCCCTACAATGAGCAGTTCTTC
CASSLARTPYNEQFF
>14|few|TRBV2|TRBJ1-5|-
TGTGCCAGCAATATAGGGGACCTCAATCAGCCCCAGCATTTT
CASNIGDLNQPQHF
>15|-|TRBV12-3/TRBV12-4|TRBJ1-6|-
TGTGCCAGCAGTTTGGGGGAAGCAACTAATTCACCCCTCCACTTT
CASSLGEATNSPLHF
>16|-|TRBV9|TRBJ1-2|-
TGTGCCAGCAGCGCCGACCCGGGGCGGCAGGTTTATGGCTACACCTTC
CASSADPGRQVYGYTF
>15|few|TRBV6-1|TRBJ1-5|TRBD1
TGTGCCATCGGACAGGGGCCCTTTGAGGGTCAGCCCCAGCATTTT
CAIGQGPFEGQPQHF
>16|-|TRBV4-1|TRBJ2-7|-
TGCGCCAGCAGCCAAGATACGGGGGCCCGAAGGTGGGAGCAGTACTTC
CASSQDTGARRWEQYF
>14|-|TRBV5-1|TRBJ2-1|-
TGCGCCAGCAGCTGGTTAGGGCAGAGCAATGAGCAGTTCTTC
CASSWLGQSNEQFF
>15|many|TRBV2|TRBJ1-4|TRBD1
TGTGCCAGCAGTGGCGGACAGGGGGCTTTTGAAAAACTGTTTTTT
CASSGGQGAFEKLFF
>15|many|TRBV12-3/TRBV12-4|TRBJ1-1|-
TGTGCCAGCAGTTTAGTGCTGGGGTCCAACACTGAAGCTTTCTTT
CASSLVLGSNTEAFF
>14|many|TRBV28|TRBJ1-2|-
TGTGCCAGCAGTTACTACTCCAGGGGTGATGGCTACACCTTC
CASSYYSRGDGYTF
>17|-|TRBV4-1|TRBJ1-3|TRBD1
TGCGCCAGCAGCCAACCGTCCAGGGACAGGATGGGAAACACCATATATTTT
CASSQPSRDRMGNTIYF
>15|-|TRBV15|TRBJ2-3|TRBD2
TGTGCCACCCGAAGACTAGCGGGAGGGCCAGATACGCAGTATTTT
CATRRLAGGPDTQYF
>13|many|TRBV7-9|TRBJ2-1|-
TGTGCCAGCAGCTTTAGGGACCTCCATGAGCAGTTCTTC
CASSFRDLHEQFF